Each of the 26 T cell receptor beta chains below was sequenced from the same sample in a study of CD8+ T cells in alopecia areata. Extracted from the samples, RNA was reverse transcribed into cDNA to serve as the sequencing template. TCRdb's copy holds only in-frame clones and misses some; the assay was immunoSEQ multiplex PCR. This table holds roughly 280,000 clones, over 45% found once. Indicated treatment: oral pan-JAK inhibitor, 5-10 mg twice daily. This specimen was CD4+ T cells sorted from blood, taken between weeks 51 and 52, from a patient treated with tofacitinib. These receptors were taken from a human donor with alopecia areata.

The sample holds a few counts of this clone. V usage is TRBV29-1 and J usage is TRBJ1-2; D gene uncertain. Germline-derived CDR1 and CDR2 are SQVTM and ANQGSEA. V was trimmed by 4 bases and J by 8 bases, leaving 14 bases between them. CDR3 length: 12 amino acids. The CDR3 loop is CSVVESMRGYTF. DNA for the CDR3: TGCAGCGTTGTCGAGTCGATGCGGGGCTACACCTTC.

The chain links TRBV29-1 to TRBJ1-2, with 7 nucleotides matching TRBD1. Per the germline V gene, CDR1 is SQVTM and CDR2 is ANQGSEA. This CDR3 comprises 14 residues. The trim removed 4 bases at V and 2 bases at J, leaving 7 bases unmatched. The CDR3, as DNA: TGCAGCGTTGGACCGGGACAGCCAAACTATGGCTACACCTTC. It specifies CSVGPGQPNYGYTF.

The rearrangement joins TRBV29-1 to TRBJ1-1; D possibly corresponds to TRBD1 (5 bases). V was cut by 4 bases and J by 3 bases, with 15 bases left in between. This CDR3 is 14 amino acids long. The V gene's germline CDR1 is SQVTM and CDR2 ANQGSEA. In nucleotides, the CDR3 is TGCAGCGTTGGGAGGCCAGGGATTGACACTGAAGCTTTCTTT. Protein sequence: CSVGRPGIDTEAFF.

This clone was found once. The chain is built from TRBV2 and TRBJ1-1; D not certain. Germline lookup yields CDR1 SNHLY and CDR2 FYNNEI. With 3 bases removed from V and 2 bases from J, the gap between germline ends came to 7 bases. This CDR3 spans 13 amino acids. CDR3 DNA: TGTGCCAGCAGTGATTTGATCAACACTGAAGCTTTCTTT. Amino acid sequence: CASSDLINTEAFF. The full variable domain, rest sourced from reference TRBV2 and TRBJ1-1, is EPEVTQTPSHQVTQMGQEVILRCVPISNHLYFYWYRQILGQKVEFLVSFYNNEISEKSEIFDDQFSVERPDGSNFTLKIRSTKLEDSAMYFCASSDLINTEAFFGQGTRLTVV.

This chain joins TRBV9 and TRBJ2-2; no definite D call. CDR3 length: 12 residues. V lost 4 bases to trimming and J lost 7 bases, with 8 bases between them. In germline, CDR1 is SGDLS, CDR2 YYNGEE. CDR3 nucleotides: TGTGCCAGCAGCCGATCATTCGGGGAGCTGTTTTTT. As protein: CASSRSFGELFF.

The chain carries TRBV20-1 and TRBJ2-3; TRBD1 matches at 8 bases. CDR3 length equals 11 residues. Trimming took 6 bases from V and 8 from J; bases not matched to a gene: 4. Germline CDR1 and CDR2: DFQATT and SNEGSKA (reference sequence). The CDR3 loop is CSAEGQATQYF. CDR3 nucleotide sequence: TGCAGTGCCGAGGGACAGGCTACGCAGTATTTT.

The CDR3, as DNA: TGTGCCAGCAGCTTAGGGACAGGGGGCGCGGATGGCTACACCTTC. This translates into CASSLGTGGADGYTF. This rearrangement joins TRBV7-9 to TRBJ1-2, with TRBD1 matching over 11 bases. The CDR3 extends over 15 amino acids. Germline assignment: CDR1 SEHNR and CDR2 FQNEAQ (reference sequence). After removal of 1 base from V and 6 bases from J, the junction contained 4 bases not matched to a gene.

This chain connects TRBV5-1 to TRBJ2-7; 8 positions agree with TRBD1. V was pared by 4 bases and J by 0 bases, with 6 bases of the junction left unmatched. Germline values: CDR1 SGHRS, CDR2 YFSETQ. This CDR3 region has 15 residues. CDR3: CASSRRDRISYEQYF. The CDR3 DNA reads TGCGCCAGCAGCCGCCGGGACAGGATCTCCTACGAGCAGTACTTC.

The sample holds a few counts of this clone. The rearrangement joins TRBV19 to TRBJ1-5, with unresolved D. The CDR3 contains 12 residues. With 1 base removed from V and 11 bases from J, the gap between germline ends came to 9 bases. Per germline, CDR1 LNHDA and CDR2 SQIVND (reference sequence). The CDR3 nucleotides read TGTGCCAGTAGTATAGCCCCGAAGTCCCAGCATTTT. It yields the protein CASSIAPKSQHF.

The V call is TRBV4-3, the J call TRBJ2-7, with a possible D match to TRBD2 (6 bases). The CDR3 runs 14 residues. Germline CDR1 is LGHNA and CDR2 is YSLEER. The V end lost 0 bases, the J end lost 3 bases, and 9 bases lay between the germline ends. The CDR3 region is CASSQDSRDYEQYF. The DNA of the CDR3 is TGCGCCAGCAGCCAAGATTCGCGGGACTACGAGCAGTACTTC.

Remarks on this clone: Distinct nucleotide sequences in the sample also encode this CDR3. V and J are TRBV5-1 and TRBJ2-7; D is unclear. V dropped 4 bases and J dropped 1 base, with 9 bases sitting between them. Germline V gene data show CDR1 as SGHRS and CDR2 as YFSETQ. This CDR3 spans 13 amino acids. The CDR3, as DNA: TGCGCCAGCAGCCTCGGATCATCCTACGAGCAGTACTTC. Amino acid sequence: CASSLGSSYEQYF.

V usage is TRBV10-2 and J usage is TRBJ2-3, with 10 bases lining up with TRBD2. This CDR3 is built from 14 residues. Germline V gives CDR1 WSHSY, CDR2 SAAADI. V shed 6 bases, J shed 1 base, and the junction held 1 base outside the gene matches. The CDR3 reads CASSGLAGTDTQYF. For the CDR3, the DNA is TGCGCCAGCAGCGGACTAGCGGGCACAGATACGCAGTATTTT.

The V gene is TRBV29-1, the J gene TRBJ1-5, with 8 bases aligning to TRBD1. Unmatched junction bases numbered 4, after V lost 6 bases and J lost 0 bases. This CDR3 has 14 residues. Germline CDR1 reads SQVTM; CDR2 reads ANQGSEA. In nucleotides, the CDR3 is TGCAGCGTCGGACAGGGCACTAGCAATCAGCCCCAGCATTTT. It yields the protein CSVGQGTSNQPQHF. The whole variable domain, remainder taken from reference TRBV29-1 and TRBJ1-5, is SAVISQKPSRDICQRGTSLTIQCQVDSQVTMMFWYRQQPGQSLTLIATANQGSEATYESGFVIDKFPISRPNLTFSTLTVSNMSPEDSSIYLCSVGQGTSNQPQHFGDGTRLSIL.

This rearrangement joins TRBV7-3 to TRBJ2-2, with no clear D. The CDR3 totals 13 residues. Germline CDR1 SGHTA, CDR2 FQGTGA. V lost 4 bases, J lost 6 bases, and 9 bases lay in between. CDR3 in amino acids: CASSSSRSGELFF. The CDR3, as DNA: TGTGCCAGCAGCTCTAGTAGGTCCGGGGAGCTGTTTTTT.

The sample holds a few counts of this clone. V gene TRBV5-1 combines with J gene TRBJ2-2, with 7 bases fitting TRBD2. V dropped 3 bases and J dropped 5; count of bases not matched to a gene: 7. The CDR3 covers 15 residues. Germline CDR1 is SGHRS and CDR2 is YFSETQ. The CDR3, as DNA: TGCGCCAGCAGCTCCGGCGGGAGTAGAACCGGGGAGCTGTTTTTT. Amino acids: CASSSGGSRTGELFF.

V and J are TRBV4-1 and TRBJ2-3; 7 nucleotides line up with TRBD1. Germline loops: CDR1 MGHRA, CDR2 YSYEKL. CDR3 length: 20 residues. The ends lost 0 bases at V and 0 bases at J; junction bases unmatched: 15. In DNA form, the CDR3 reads TGCGCCAGCAGCCAAGAGGGCGATGTTAGGGGGCCTTGGAGCACAGATACGCAGTATTTT. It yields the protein CASSQEGDVRGPWSTDTQYF.

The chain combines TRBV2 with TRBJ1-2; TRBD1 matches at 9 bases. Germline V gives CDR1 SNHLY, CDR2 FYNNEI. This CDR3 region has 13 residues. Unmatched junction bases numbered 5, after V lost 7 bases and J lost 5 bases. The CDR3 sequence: CASTGTGNYGYTF. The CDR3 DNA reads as TGTGCCAGCACAGGGACAGGGAATTATGGCTACACCTTC.

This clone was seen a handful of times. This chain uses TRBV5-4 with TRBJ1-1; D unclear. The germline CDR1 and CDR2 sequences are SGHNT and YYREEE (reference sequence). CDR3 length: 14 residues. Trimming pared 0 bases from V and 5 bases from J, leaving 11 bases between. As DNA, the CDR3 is TGTGCCAGCAGCTTGGCTGCCCCGGAGACTGAAGCTTTCTTT. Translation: CASSLAAPETEAFF.

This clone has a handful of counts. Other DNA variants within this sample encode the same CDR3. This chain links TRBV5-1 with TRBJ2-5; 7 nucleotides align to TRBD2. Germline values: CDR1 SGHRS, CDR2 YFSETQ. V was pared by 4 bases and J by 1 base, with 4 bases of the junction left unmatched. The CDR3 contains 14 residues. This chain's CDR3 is CASSPGTTQETQYF. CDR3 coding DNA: TGCGCCAGCAGCCCCGGGACTACCCAAGAGACCCAGTACTTC.

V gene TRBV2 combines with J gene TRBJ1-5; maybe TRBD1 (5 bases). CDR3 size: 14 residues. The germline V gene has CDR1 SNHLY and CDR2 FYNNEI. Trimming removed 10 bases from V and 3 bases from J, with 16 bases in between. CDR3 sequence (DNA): TGTGCCACCCGGGACGGGCGAAACAATCAGCCCCAGCATTTT. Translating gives CATRDGRNNQPQHF.

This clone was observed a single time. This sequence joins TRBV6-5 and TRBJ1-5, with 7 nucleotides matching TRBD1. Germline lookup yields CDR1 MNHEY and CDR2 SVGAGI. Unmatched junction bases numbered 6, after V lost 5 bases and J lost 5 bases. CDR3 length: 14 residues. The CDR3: CASSGGTADQPQHF. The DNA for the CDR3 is TGTGCCAGCAGTGGTGGGACAGCTGATCAGCCCCAGCATTTT.

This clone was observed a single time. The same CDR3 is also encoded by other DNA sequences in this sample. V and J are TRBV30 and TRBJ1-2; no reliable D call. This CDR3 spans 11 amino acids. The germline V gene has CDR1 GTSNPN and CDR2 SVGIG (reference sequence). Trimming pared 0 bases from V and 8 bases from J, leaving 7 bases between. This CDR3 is CAWSVLLGYTF. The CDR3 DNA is TGTGCCTGGAGTGTACTCCTCGGCTACACCTTC.

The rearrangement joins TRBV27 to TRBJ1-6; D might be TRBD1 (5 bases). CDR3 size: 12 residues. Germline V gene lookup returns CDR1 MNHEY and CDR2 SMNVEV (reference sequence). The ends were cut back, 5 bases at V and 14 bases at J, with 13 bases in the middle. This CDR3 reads CASSPRRGTLHF. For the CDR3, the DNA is TGTGCCAGCAGTCCCCGACGGGGGACCCTCCACTTT.

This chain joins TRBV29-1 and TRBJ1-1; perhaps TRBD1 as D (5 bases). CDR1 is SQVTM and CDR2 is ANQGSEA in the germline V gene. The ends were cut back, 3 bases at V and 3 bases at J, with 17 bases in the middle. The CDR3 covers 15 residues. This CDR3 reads CSVDRREAVHTEAFF. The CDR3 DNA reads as TGCAGCGTTGATCGCAGGGAAGCGGTGCACACTGAAGCTTTCTTT.

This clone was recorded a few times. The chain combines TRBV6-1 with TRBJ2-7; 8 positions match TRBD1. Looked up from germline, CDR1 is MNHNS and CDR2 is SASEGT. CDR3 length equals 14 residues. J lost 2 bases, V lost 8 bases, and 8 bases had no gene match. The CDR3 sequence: CASGSKQGAYEQYF. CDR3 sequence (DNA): TGTGCCAGCGGCTCGAAACAGGGGGCCTACGAGCAGTACTTC.

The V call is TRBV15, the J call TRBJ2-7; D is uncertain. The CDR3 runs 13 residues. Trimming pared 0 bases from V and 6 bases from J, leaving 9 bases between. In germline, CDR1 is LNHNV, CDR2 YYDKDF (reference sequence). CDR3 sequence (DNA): TGTGCCACCAGCAGAGATTGGGTGGGCGAGCAGTACTTC. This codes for CATSRDWVGEQYF. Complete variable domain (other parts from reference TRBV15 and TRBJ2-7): DAMVIQNPRYQVTQFGKPVTLSCSQTLNHNVMYWYQQKSSQAPKLLFHYYDKDFNNEADTPDNFQSRRPNTSFCFLDIRSPGLGDTAMYLCATSRDWVGEQYFGPGTRLTVT.